These 18 T cell receptor beta chains came from one sample sequenced in a study of blood T cells in healthy people across ages. The use of a sample-barcoded 5' primer and a J-beta primer mix characterized a second PCR of roughly 7 to 11 cycles. TCRdb fed the 5' RACE reads into MiXCR, producing one record per CDR3 protein. Here the sample spans about a million distinct CDR3 sequences, roughly 51% being singletons. The sequenced sample consisted of blood. Receptors originate from a woman aged 55-70 years in good health.

This clonotype was found a few times. The chain carries TRBV7-8 and TRBJ2-1; 7 bases are shared with TRBD1. V shed 5 bases, J shed 0 bases, and the junction held 7 bases outside the gene matches. In germline, CDR1 is SGHVS, CDR2 FQNEAQ. The CDR3 runs 16 residues. The CDR3 spells CASSPPGTDSYNEQFF. In nucleotides, the CDR3 is TGTGCCAGCAGCCCGCCCGGGACAGACTCCTACAATGAGCAGTTCTTC.

The rearrangement joins TRBV29-1 to TRBJ1-2; D not resolved. Trimming stripped 7 bases from V and 4 bases from J, with 16 bases between. The CDR3 totals 13 residues. Germline V CDR1 and CDR2: SQVTM, ANQGSEA. CDR3 nucleotides: TGCAGCGGGCACCCTTCGGGTTTCTATGGCTACACCTTC. Translating gives CSGHPSGFYGYTF.

With regard to this clonotype: This likely comes from a read error, as the CDR3 has no conserved phenylalanine or tryptophan at its end. The chain employs TRBV28 and TRBJ2-1; D not certain. The CDR3 has 12 residues. The germline V gene encodes CDR1 MDHEN and CDR2 SYDVKM. Trimming shortened V by 2 bases and J by 10 bases, and 9 bases separated the two germline ends. The CDR3 coding sequence is TGTGCCAGCAGTTTAGCCCAAGCCGAGCAGTTCTTA. This gives the protein CASSLAQAEQFL.

This clonotype was detected once. The gene calls are TRBV7-6 and TRBJ1-1; perhaps TRBD1 as D (5 bases). Germline V gene sequence: CDR1 SGHVS, CDR2 FNYEAQ. The CDR3 is made up of 13 amino acids. V lost 1 base and J lost 7, with 10 bases in between. CDR3 region: CASSLGRDGEAFF. CDR3 nucleotide sequence: TGTGCCAGCAGCTTAGGCCGGGACGGTGAAGCTTTCTTT.

This clonotype was observed a handful of times. This chain connects TRBV7-8 to TRBJ2-7; TRBD1 is a possible D gene (5 bases). The assigned J gene may be wrong: the sequence end matches TRBJ2-5 better. This CDR3 is built from 13 residues. Germline loops: CDR1 SGHVS, CDR2 FQNEAQ. The CDR3 DNA reads TGTGCCAGCAGCCTCAGGGTGGACGGGACCCAGTACTTC. Protein product: CASSLRVDGTQYF.

The chain recombines TRBV12-3 or TRBV12-4 with TRBJ1-5; TRBD1 matches at 9 bases. This CDR3 has 13 residues. V dropped 7 bases and J dropped 9; count of bases not matched to a gene: 7. The CDR3, as DNA: TGTGCCAGCACTATGGGACAGGGATGGCCCCAGCATTTT. It yields the protein CASTMGQGWPQHF.

The chain employs TRBV12-3 or TRBV12-4 and TRBJ2-5; D is perhaps TRBD1 (5 bases). CDR3 length: 15 residues. Trimming pared 5 bases from V and 1 base from J, leaving 14 bases between. The CDR3 reads CASSDRRGVQETQYF. The DNA of the CDR3 is TGTGCCAGCAGTGACAGACGCGGAGTCCAAGAGACCCAGTACTTC.

In this sample, this clonotype turned up a few times. The V gene is TRBV7-9, the J gene TRBJ2-6; TRBD1 agrees at 9 bases. The CDR3 extends over 17 amino acids. Unmatched junction bases numbered 6, after V lost 5 bases and J lost 1 base. In germline, CDR1 is SEHNR, CDR2 FQNEAQ (reference sequence). CDR3 amino acids: CASSRPGTGSGANVLTF. CDR3 nucleotide sequence: TGTGCCAGCAGCCGTCCCGGGACAGGGTCTGGGGCCAACGTCCTGACTTTC.

This clonotype has a handful of counts. The chain's CDR3 is CASSEGDYGYTF. DNA for the CDR3: TGTGCCAGCAGTGAAGGGGACTATGGCTACACCTTC. The chain carries TRBV2 and TRBJ1-2; D call uncertain. The germline V gene has CDR1 SNHLY and CDR2 FYNNEI. V was pared by 1 base and J by 3 bases, with 3 bases between. The CDR3 is made up of 12 amino acids.

This clonotype was detected only a few times. Here the CDR3 DNA reads TGTGCCAGCAGCACAGGACGCGCCCAGGATACGCAGTATTTT. It codes for CASSTGRAQDTQYF. The chain is built from TRBV2 and TRBJ2-3; D possibly corresponds to TRBD1 (5 bases). CDR1 SNHLY and CDR2 FYNNEI come from the germline V gene. CDR3 length equals 14 residues. V lost 6 bases and J lost 6, with 16 bases in between.

The chain is built from TRBV7-9 and TRBJ1-2; maybe TRBD1 (6 bases). CDR3 length equals 15 residues. Trimming shortened V by 1 base and J by 0 bases, and 9 bases separated the two germline ends. Germline CDR1 is SEHNR and CDR2 is FQNEAQ (reference sequence). In DNA form, the CDR3 reads TGTGCCAGCAGCTTAGGCCGGACAGCTAACTATGGCTACACCTTC. The encoded protein is CASSLGRTANYGYTF. The full variable domain, completed using reference TRBV7-9 and TRBJ1-2, is DTGVSQNPRHKITKRGQNVTFRCDPISEHNRLYWYRQTLGQGPEFLTYFQNEAQLEKSRLLSDRFSAERPKGSFSTLEIQRTEQGDSAMYLCASSLGRTANYGYTFGSGTRLTVV.

This clonotype was detected many times. The gene calls are TRBV20-1 and TRBJ2-7; a weak D match, TRBD1 (6 bases). The CDR3 extends over 13 amino acids. CDR1 DFQATT and CDR2 SNEGSKA come from the germline V gene (reference sequence). The CDR3 region has the DNA TGCAGCCTTTTGAGGACAGAACCCTACGAGCAGTACTTC. Protein: CSLLRTEPYEQYF.

A few counts support this clonotype. The rearrangement links TRBV19 to TRBJ2-5; 10 bases align to TRBD2. The J call is doubtful: the DNA matches TRBJ2-7 better. The CDR3 has 13 amino acids. The germline V gene has CDR1 LNHDA and CDR2 SQIVND (reference sequence). The CDR3 coding sequence is TGTGCCAGTAGACCAACTAGCGGGAACGAGCAGTACTTC. It codes for CASRPTSGNEQYF.

This clonotype was observed a handful of times. The chain combines TRBV4-3 with TRBJ2-1; D call uncertain. The CDR3 is made up of 14 amino acids. Germline CDR1 LGHNA, CDR2 YSLEER. V was cut by 5 bases and J by 9 bases, with 17 bases left in between. CDR3 loop: CASSSGPTYGEQFF. Written as DNA, the CDR3 is TGCGCCAGCAGCAGTGGACCCACCTACGGTGAGCAGTTCTTC.

This clonotype was detected only once. The chain links TRBV4-1 to TRBJ2-1; TRBD2 aligns across 13 bases. CDR1 is MGHRA, CDR2 YSYEKL, per germline. This CDR3 is 19 amino acids long. V gave up 2 bases and J gave up 1 base; unmatched junction bases: 8. Here the CDR3 reads CASSQLGLAGKISYNEQFF. The CDR3 DNA reads TGCGCCAGCAGCCAACTGGGACTAGCGGGAAAGATTTCCTACAATGAGCAGTTCTTC.

The chain recombines TRBV18 with TRBJ1-1, with D uncertain. The CDR3 has 14 residues. Germline V CDR1 and CDR2: KGHSH, LQKENI. V dropped 1 base and J dropped 0 bases, with 6 bases sitting between them. The CDR3 DNA reads as TGTGCCAGCTCACCACAGGCGCTGAACACTGAAGCTTTCTTT. It yields the protein CASSPQALNTEAFF.

On this clonotype itself: Given a much more abundant clone one base away, this may be a read error. This chain connects TRBV7-2 to TRBJ2-3; tentatively, D is TRBD1 or TRBD2 (5 bases each). V was cut by 5 bases and J by 2 bases, with 11 bases left in between. The germline V gene encodes CDR1 SGHTA and CDR2 FQGNSA. CDR3 length: 14 amino acids. The CDR3 reads CASSGGAVTDTQYF. DNA for the CDR3: TGTGCCAGCAGCGGGGGAGCGGTCACAGATACGCAGTATTTT.

This clonotype was detected a few times. V gene TRBV29-1 combines with J gene TRBJ1-1; 8 bases are a match to TRBD1. After removal of 0 bases from V and 8 bases from J, the junction contained 5 bases not matched to a gene. The CDR3 consists of 13 residues. CDR1 is SQVTM and CDR2 is ANQGSEA in the germline V gene. DNA for the CDR3: TGCAGCGTTGAAGATGCGACAGGGGCAGAAGCTTTCTTT. As protein: CSVEDATGAEAFF. The full variable domain, its missing parts supplied by reference TRBV29-1 and TRBJ1-1, is SAVISQKPSRDICQRGTSLTIQCQVDSQVTMMFWYRQQPGQSLTLIATANQGSEATYESGFVIDKFPISRPNLTFSTLTVSNMSPEDSSIYLCSVEDATGAEAFFGQGTRLTVV.